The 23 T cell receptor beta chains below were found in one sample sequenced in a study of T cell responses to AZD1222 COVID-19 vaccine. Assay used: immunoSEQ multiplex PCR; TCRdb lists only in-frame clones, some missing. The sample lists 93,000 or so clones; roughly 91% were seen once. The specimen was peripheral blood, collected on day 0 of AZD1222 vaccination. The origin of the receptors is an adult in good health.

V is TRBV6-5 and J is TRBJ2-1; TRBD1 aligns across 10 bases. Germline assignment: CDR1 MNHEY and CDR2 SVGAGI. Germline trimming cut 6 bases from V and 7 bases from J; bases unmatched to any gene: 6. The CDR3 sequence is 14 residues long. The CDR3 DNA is TGTGCCAGCAGCGACAGGGGGCGAGAGAATGAGCAGTTCTTC. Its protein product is CASSDRGRENEQFF.

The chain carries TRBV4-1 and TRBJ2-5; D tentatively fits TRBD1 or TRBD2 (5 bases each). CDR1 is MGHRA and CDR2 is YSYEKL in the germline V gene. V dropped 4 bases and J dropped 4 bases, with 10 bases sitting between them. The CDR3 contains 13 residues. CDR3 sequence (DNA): TGCGCCAGCAGCCGGGGACCGGGAGAGACCCAGTACTTC. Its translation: CASSRGPGETQYF.

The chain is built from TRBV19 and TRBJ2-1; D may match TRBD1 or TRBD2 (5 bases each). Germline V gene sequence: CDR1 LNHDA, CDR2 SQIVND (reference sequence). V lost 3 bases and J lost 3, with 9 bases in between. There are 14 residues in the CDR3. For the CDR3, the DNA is TGTGCCAGTAGTATGAGGGACCACTACAATGAGCAGTTCTTC. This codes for CASSMRDHYNEQFF.

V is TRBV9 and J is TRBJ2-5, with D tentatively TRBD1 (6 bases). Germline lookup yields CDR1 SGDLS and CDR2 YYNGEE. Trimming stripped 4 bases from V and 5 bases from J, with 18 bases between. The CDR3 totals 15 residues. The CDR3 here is CASSPLGGLYETQYF. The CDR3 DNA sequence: TGTGCCAGCAGCCCCCTAGGGGGATTGTACGAGACCCAGTACTTC.

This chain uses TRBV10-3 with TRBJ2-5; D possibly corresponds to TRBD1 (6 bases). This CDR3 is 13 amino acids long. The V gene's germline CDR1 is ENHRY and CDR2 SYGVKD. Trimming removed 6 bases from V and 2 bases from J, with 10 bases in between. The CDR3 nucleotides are TGTGCCATCAGCCGCGGACAGCAAGAGACCCAGTACTTC. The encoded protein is CAISRGQQETQYF.

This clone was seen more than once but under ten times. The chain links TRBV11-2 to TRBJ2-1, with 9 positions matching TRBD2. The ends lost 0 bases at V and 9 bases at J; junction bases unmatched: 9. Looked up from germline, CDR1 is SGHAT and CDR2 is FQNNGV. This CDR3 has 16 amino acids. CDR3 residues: CASSLELAGGGLEQFF. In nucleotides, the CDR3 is TGTGCCAGCAGCTTAGAACTGGCGGGAGGGGGTCTTGAGCAGTTCTTC. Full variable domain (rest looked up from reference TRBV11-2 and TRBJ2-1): EAGVAQSPRYKIIEKRQSVAFWCNPISGHATLYWYQQILGQGPKLLIQFQNNGVVDDSQLPKDRFSAERLKGVDSTLKIQPAKLEDSAVYLCASSLELAGGGLEQFFGPGTRLTVL.

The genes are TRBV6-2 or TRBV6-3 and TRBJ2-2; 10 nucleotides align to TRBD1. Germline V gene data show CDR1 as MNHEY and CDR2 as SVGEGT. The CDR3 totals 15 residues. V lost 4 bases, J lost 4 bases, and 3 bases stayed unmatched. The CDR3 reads CASSSDRGLTGELFF. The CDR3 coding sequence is TGTGCCAGCAGTTCCGACAGGGGGCTCACCGGGGAGCTGTTTTTT.

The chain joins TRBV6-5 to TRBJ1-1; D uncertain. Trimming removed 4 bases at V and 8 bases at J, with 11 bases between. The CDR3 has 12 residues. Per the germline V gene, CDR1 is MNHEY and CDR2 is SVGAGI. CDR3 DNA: TGTGCCAGCAGTTCTCGCCCGCCGGAAGCTTTCTTT. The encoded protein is CASSSRPPEAFF.

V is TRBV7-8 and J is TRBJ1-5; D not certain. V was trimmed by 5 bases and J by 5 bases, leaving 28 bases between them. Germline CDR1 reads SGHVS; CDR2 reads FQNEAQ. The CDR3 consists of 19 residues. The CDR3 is CASSPLSLVGLRGDQPQHF. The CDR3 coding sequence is TGTGCCAGCAGCCCCTTAAGCTTGGTGGGGTTGCGCGGAGATCAGCCCCAGCATTTT.

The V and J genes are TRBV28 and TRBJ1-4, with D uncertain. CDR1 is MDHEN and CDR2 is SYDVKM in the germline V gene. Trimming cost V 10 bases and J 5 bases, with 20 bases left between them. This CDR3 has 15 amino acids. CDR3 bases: TGTGCCACCCAGTTACCAGGAGGGTCGAATGAAAAACTGTTTTTT. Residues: CATQLPGGSNEKLFF. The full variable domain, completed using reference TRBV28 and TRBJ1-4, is DVKVTQSSRYLVKRTGEKVFLECVQDMDHENMFWYRQDPGLGLRLIYFSYDVKMKEKGDIPEGYSVSREKKERFSLILESASTNQTSMYLCATQLPGGSNEKLFFGSGTQLSVL.

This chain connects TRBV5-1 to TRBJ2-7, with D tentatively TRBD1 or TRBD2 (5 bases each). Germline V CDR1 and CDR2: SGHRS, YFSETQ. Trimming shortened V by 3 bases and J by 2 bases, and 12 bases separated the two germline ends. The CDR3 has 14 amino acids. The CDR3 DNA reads TGCGCCAGCAGCTCCTGGGACGGAGCCTACGAGCAGTACTTC. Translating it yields CASSSWDGAYEQYF.

This chain's CDR3 is CSVMTGTGNTIYF. CDR3 in DNA: TGCAGCGTCATGACAGGGACTGGAAACACCATATATTTT. This chain links TRBV29-1 with TRBJ1-3; 7 bases map to TRBD1. The junction had 4 bases not matched to a gene; V was cut back by 6 bases and J by 2 bases. Germline V lookup: CDR1 SQVTM, CDR2 ANQGSEA. The CDR3 covers 13 residues.

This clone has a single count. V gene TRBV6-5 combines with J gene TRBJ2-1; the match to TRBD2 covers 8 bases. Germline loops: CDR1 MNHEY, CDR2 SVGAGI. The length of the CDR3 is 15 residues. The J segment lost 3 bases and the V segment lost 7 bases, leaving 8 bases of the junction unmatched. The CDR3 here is CASNPGRAFYNEQFF. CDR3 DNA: TGTGCCAGCAACCCCGGGAGGGCCTTCTACAATGAGCAGTTCTTC.

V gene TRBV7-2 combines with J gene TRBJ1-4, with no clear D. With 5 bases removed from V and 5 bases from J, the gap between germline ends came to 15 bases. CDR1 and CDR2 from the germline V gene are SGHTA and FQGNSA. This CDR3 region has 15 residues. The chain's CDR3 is CASSGTIIPNEKLFF. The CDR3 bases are TGTGCCAGCAGCGGTACCATTATCCCGAATGAAAAACTGTTTTTT.

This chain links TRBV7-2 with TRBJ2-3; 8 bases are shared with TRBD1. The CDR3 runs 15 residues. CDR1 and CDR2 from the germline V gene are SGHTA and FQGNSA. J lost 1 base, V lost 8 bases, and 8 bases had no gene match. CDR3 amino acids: CASRPRTGRTDTQYF. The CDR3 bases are TGTGCCAGCCGGCCTCGGACAGGGCGCACAGATACGCAGTATTTT.

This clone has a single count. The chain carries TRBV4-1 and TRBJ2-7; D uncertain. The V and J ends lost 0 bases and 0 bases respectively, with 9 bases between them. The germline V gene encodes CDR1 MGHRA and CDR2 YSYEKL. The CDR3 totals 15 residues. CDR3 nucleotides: TGCGCCAGCAGCCAAGAGCCGCGGACCTCCTACGAGCAGTACTTC. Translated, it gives CASSQEPRTSYEQYF.

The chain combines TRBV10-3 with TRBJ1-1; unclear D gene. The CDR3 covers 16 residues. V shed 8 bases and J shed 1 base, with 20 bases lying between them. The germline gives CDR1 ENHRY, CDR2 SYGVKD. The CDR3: CAISERPGARNTEAFF. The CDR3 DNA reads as TGTGCCATCTCAGAAAGGCCGGGTGCTAGGAACACTGAAGCTTTCTTT.

Here the CDR3 DNA reads TGCGCCAGCAGCAAACTAGGGGGGGACACTGAAGCTTTCTTT. It is translated as CASSKLGGDTEAFF. This rearrangement joins TRBV5-1 to TRBJ1-1; TRBD1 might be the D (6 bases). From germline, CDR1 is SGHRS and CDR2 YFSETQ. This CDR3 is built from 14 residues. The V end was cut by 4 bases, the J end by 3 bases, with 13 bases between.

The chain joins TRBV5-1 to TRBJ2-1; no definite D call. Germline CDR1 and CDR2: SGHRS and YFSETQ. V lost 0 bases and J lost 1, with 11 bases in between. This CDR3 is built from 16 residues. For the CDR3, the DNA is TGCGCCAGCAGCTTGGACTCCCCCGGATCCTACAATGAGCAGTTCTTC. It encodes CASSLDSPGSYNEQFF.

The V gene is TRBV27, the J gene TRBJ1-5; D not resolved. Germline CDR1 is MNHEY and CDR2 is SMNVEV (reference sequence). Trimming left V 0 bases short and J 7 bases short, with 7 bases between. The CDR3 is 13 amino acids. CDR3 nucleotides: TGTGCCAGCAGTTTATCGCGGGAACAGCCCCAGCATTTT. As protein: CASSLSREQPQHF.

Here the CDR3 reads CASSLVGGESYEQYF. CDR3 DNA sequence: TGTGCCAGCAGCTTAGTAGGAGGGGAGTCCTACGAGCAGTACTTC. This sequence joins TRBV7-8 and TRBJ2-7; the D gene is possibly TRBD2 (6 bases). Trimming stripped 1 base from V and 1 base from J, with 11 bases between. CDR3 size: 15 residues. Per germline, CDR1 SGHVS and CDR2 FQNEAQ.

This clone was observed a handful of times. CDR3 nucleotide sequence: TGCGCCAGCAGCTTATCAGGGCATCGGGGCACTGAAGCTTTCTTT. The encoded protein is CASSLSGHRGTEAFF. This chain uses TRBV5-1 with TRBJ1-1; D is perhaps TRBD1 (5 bases). The CDR3 is 15 amino acids. Germline CDR1 SGHRS, CDR2 YFSETQ. With 2 bases removed from V and 4 bases from J, the gap between germline ends came to 15 bases. Complete variable domain (other parts from reference TRBV5-1 and TRBJ1-1): KAGVTQTPRYLIKTRGQQVTLSCSPISGHRSVSWYQQTPGQGLQFLFEYFSETQRNKGNFPGRFSGRQFSNSRSEMNVSTLELGDSALYLCASSLSGHRGTEAFFGQGTRLTVV.

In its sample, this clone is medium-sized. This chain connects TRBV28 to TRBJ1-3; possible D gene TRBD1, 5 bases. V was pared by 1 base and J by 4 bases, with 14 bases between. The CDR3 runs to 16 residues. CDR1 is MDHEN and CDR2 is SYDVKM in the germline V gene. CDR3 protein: CASSLYSGGFGNTIYF. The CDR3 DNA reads TGTGCCAGCAGTTTATATAGTGGGGGGTTCGGAAACACCATATATTTT.